These 20 T cell receptor beta chains originate from one sample sequenced in a study of T-cell reconstitution after alpha-beta-depleted transplantation in children. Construction of the TCRbeta library involved unique molecular identifiers. TCRdb analysed the PCR reads with MiXCR anew, one entry per CDR3 protein. The sample yields hundreds of thousands of distinct CDR3 sequences, 15% to 20% seen once. The specimen comprised PBMCs from the stem cell graft donor, sampled from the stem cell graft. The receptors stem from a human donor who donated a stem cell graft to a child with acute lymphoblastic leukemia.

Only a few counts were recorded for this clonotype. The V call is TRBV20-1, the J call TRBJ2-7, with 9 nucleotides matching TRBD2. J lost 4 bases, V lost 0 bases, and 4 bases had no gene match. The CDR3 length is 14 residues. CDR1 and CDR2 from the germline V gene are DFQATT and SNEGSKA (reference sequence). The CDR3 bases are TGCAGTGCTAGAGATGCGGCGGGAGGGTACGAGCAGTACTTC. Translated: CSARDAAGGYEQYF.

The table lists this clonotype with a few counts. This rearrangement joins TRBV20-1 to TRBJ2-4; tentatively, D is TRBD2 (5 bases). The CDR3 is 15 residues long. Trimming removed 2 bases from V and 5 bases from J, with 16 bases in between. Germline V gene lookup returns CDR1 DFQATT and CDR2 SNEGSKA (reference sequence). CDR3 region: CSARRLDEGENIQYF. CDR3 coding DNA: TGCAGTGCTAGACGATTGGACGAGGGAGAAAACATTCAGTACTTC.

The chain joins TRBV9 to TRBJ1-1; D call uncertain. V lost 4 bases, J lost 0 bases, and 13 bases lay in between. The germline V gene encodes CDR1 SGDLS and CDR2 YYNGEE. The CDR3 sequence is 15 residues long. The CDR3: CASSFRDTMNTEAFF. CDR3 nucleotide sequence: TGTGCCAGCAGCTTCCGCGACACTATGAACACTGAAGCTTTCTTT. Based on the CDR3 plus reference TRBV9 and TRBJ1-1, the full variable domain is DSGVTQTPKHLITATGQRVTLRCSPRSGDLSVYWYQQSLDQGLQFLIQYYNGEERAKGNILERFSAQQFPDLHSELNLSSLELGDSALYFCASSFRDTMNTEAFFGQGTRLTVV.

The rearrangement uses TRBV12-3 or TRBV12-4 and TRBJ2-3; 8 bases are a match to TRBD2. The J segment lost 7 bases and the V segment lost 3 bases, leaving 15 bases of the junction unmatched. CDR3 size: 17 residues. CDR3: CASSFPTGGTSGHTQYF. DNA of the CDR3: TGTGCCAGCAGTTTTCCAACGGGGGGAACTAGCGGACATACGCAGTATTTT.

There are a few counts of this clonotype. The chain employs TRBV5-1 and TRBJ2-5; the D is unclear. The CDR3 consists of 11 residues. V dropped 5 bases and J dropped 5 bases, with 7 bases sitting between them. Germline V gene data show CDR1 as SGHRS and CDR2 as YFSETQ. CDR3 loop: CASRWDETQYF. For the CDR3, the DNA is TGCGCCAGCAGGTGGGATGAGACCCAGTACTTC.

The V call is TRBV29-1, the J call TRBJ2-7, with TRBD1 as a possible D gene (6 bases). V shed 7 bases and J shed 2 bases, with 9 bases lying between them. The CDR3 contains 11 residues. CDR1 SQVTM and CDR2 ANQGSEA come from the germline V gene. CDR3 sequence reads: CSAQGTYEQYF. The DNA of the CDR3 is TGCAGCGCGCAGGGGACCTACGAGCAGTACTTC.

This clonotype occurred a few times. The V and J genes are TRBV27 and TRBJ2-5; 8 bases fit TRBD2. Germline V lookup: CDR1 MNHEY, CDR2 SMNVEV (reference sequence). Unmatched junction bases numbered 9, after V lost 0 bases and J lost 3 bases. The CDR3 consists of 17 residues. The DNA of the CDR3 is TGTGCCAGCAGTTTATCGGAACTAGCGGCCTATGAAGAGACCCAGTACTTC. Translation: CASSLSELAAYEETQYF.

The chain uses TRBV12-3 or TRBV12-4 and TRBJ1-5, with no clear D. The CDR3 loop spans 14 amino acids. V lost 3 bases and J lost 3, with 9 bases in between. As DNA, the CDR3 is TGTGCCAGCAGTTTCCCACAGTACAATCAGCCCCAGCATTTT. Its protein is CASSFPQYNQPQHF.

This chain connects TRBV2 to TRBJ2-7, with 7 bases aligning to TRBD2. CDR1 and CDR2 (germline): SNHLY, FYNNEI. The CDR3 is 15 amino acids. Trimming took 3 bases from V and 1 from J; bases not matched to a gene: 6. In DNA, the CDR3 is TGTGCCAGCAGTGACGCGGGAGTACGGTCCTACGAGCAGTACTTC. This translates into CASSDAGVRSYEQYF.

This clonotype was picked up a small number of times. V gene TRBV20-1 combines with J gene TRBJ1-3; D is unresolved. This CDR3 region has 16 residues. V lost 0 bases and J lost 3, with 15 bases in between. The germline gives CDR1 DFQATT, CDR2 SNEGSKA (reference sequence). The CDR3 DNA reads as TGCAGTGCTAGAGAGATCATCGGCACGGGTGGAAACACCATATATTTT. Its translation: CSAREIIGTGGNTIYF.

V is TRBV20-1 and J is TRBJ2-7; 15 nucleotides agree with TRBD2. V lost 5 bases and J lost 1; bases outside the gene matches: 9. This CDR3 comprises 17 residues. Germline CDR1 DFQATT, CDR2 SNEGSKA (reference sequence). CDR3 protein: CSAPEGLAGGLSYEQYF. CDR3 sequence (DNA): TGCAGTGCTCCTGAGGGACTAGCGGGAGGCCTTTCCTACGAGCAGTACTTC.

A few counts support this clonotype. The chain combines TRBV12-3 or TRBV12-4 with TRBJ2-4; D might be TRBD2 (7 bases). Trimming stripped 5 bases from V and 7 bases from J, with 24 bases between. The CDR3 spans 17 residues. The CDR3 DNA reads TGTGCCAGCAGTCCAAGGGGAGGGACATTAAATCCGAACATTCAGTACTTC. Its translation is CASSPRGGTLNPNIQYF.

This clonotype was detected ten times or more. The J gene is TRBJ1-4, the V gene TRBV7-6, with 7 bases that match TRBD1. The CDR3 sequence is 15 residues long. V was pared by 5 bases and J by 2 bases, with 5 bases of the junction left unmatched. Looked up from germline, CDR1 is SGHVS and CDR2 is FNYEAQ. CDR3 region: CASSPRGLTNEKLFF. The CDR3 DNA follows: TGTGCCAGCAGCCCCAGGGGGTTGACTAATGAAAAACTGTTTTTT.

This clonotype has more than one count but fewer than ten. The chain couples TRBV3-1 to TRBJ2-5; maybe TRBD2 (6 bases). Germline values: CDR1 LGHDT, CDR2 YNNKEL (reference sequence). This CDR3 has 15 residues. The V and J ends lost 2 bases and 5 bases respectively, with 15 bases between them. CDR3 amino acids: CASSQTRQRAETQYF. In DNA, the CDR3 is TGTGCCAGCAGCCAAACTCGACAGCGGGCTGAGACCCAGTACTTC.

J is TRBJ2-2 and V is TRBV7-8; perhaps TRBD1 as D (7 bases). Trimming took off 4 bases at V and 6 bases at J, with 24 bases between the two ends. CDR1 is SGHVS, CDR2 FQNEAQ, per germline. This CDR3 spans 18 amino acids. The DNA for the CDR3 is TGTGCCAGCAGCTCGCCGGGACAGCAGGACGGAGGGGCCGGGGAGCTGTTTTTT. Its protein product is CASSSPGQQDGGAGELFF.

This chain joins TRBV19 and TRBJ2-3; 11 positions match TRBD2. The junction had 2 bases not matched to a gene; V was cut back by 2 bases and J by 4 bases. The CDR3 has 15 residues. Germline-derived CDR1 and CDR2 are LNHDA and SQIVND (reference sequence). CDR3 amino acids: CASSITSGRADTQYF. DNA for the CDR3: TGTGCCAGTAGTATAACTAGCGGGAGAGCAGATACGCAGTATTTT.

The chain combines TRBV11-2 with TRBJ2-2; D call uncertain. V was cut by 4 bases and J by 8 bases, with 5 bases left in between. The CDR3 extends over 11 amino acids. Germline CDR1 is SGHAT and CDR2 is FQNNGV. CDR3 region: CASSYLGELFF. Written as DNA, the CDR3 is TGTGCCAGCAGCTATTTAGGGGAGCTGTTTTTT.

A few counts support this clonotype. The rearrangement links TRBV7-3 to TRBJ2-3, with a tentative D call TRBD2 (6 bases). V was clipped by 1 base and J by 6 bases, with 14 bases between them. This CDR3 has 15 residues. CDR1 SGHTA and CDR2 FQGTGA come from the germline V gene. The CDR3 here is CASSLSGALSDTQYF. DNA of the CDR3: TGTGCCAGCAGCTTAAGCGGGGCCCTCTCGGATACGCAGTATTTT.

This clonotype was detected a few times. CDR3 sequence: CASRLAGRNEQFF. The CDR3, as DNA: TGTGCCAGCAGGTTAGCGGGCCGAAATGAGCAGTTCTTC. The genes are TRBV6-5 and TRBJ2-1; TRBD2 agrees at 7 bases. The CDR3 has 13 amino acids. The germline V gene encodes CDR1 MNHEY and CDR2 SVGAGI. Unmatched junction bases numbered 6, after V lost 6 bases and J lost 7 bases.

The chain links TRBV7-3 to TRBJ2-3; tentatively, D is TRBD1 (5 bases). The CDR3 has 15 residues. In germline, CDR1 is SGHTA, CDR2 FQGTGA. V gave up 5 bases and J gave up 0 bases, with 12 bases separating them. CDR3 nucleotide sequence: TGTGCCAGCAGCGTAGGGGCGCTAAGCACAGATACGCAGTATTTT. The encoded protein is CASSVGALSTDTQYF. The full variable domain, its missing parts supplied by reference TRBV7-3 and TRBJ2-3, is GAGVSQTPSNKVTEKGKYVELRCDPISGHTALYWYRQSLGQGPEFLIYFQGTGAADDSGLPNDRFFAVRPEGSVSTLKIQRTERGDSAVYLCASSVGALSTDTQYFGPGTRLTVL.